Below, 7 T cell receptor beta chains from the same sample are listed, as sequenced in a study of spatial heterogeneity in lung cancer. From the 5' RACE reads, TCRdb called clonotypes with MiXCR, one entry per CDR3 protein. The sample consists of tens of thousands of distinct CDR3 sequences, about 12% of them appearing once. Time point of the sample: sample taken at primary tumor resection. Here the sequenced sample was PBMCs, taken at surgery. The receptors originated from a male donor with early-stage non-small cell lung cancer.

This clonotype has more than one count but fewer than ten. The chain couples TRBV7-9 to TRBJ2-1; D is uncertain. The ends were cut back, 5 bases at V and 3 bases at J, with 8 bases in the middle. In germline, CDR1 is SEHNR, CDR2 FQNEAQ (reference sequence). This CDR3 has 13 residues. CDR3 sequence (DNA): TGTGCCAGCAGCATGATTGTCTACAATGAGCAGTTCTTC. Translating gives CASSMIVYNEQFF.

This clonotype was seen repeatedly, ten times or more. The gene calls are TRBV7-2 and TRBJ1-1, with D possibly TRBD1 on 6 matching bases. V lost 1 base and J lost 0, with 6 bases in between. The CDR3 loop spans 14 amino acids. Per the germline V gene, CDR1 is SGHTA and CDR2 is FQGNSA. The CDR3 region is CASSLDRVNTEAFF. DNA of the CDR3: TGTGCCAGCAGCTTAGACAGGGTGAACACTGAAGCTTTCTTT.

This clonotype appeared a few times. V gene TRBV9 combines with J gene TRBJ2-7; 9 positions agree with TRBD1. Germline assignment: CDR1 SGDLS and CDR2 YYNGEE. This CDR3 has 15 residues. The J segment lost 2 bases and the V segment lost 2 bases, leaving 5 bases of the junction unmatched. For the CDR3, the DNA is TGTGCCAGCAGCGTCGGACAGGGGATACCCTACGAGCAGTACTTC. This sequence encodes CASSVGQGIPYEQYF.

This clonotype was seen repeatedly, ten times or more. The chain carries TRBV28 and TRBJ2-1; 9 positions agree with TRBD2. The length of the CDR3 is 20 residues. J lost 4 bases, V lost 2 bases, and 18 bases had no gene match. Germline values: CDR1 MDHEN, CDR2 SYDVKM. The CDR3 spells CASSLARQSKREVLYNEQFF. The CDR3 DNA follows: TGTGCCAGCAGTTTAGCGAGACAGAGCAAGCGGGAGGTACTATACAATGAGCAGTTCTTC.

This clonotype was observed a few times. V and J are TRBV10-3 and TRBJ2-1; no clear D gene. The V and J ends lost 7 bases and 6 bases respectively, with 13 bases between them. Germline V gives CDR1 ENHRY, CDR2 SYGVKD. This CDR3 is built from 13 residues. This chain's CDR3 is CAITPTETNEQFF. In DNA, the CDR3 is TGTGCCATCACTCCGACGGAAACCAATGAGCAGTTCTTC.

The J gene is TRBJ2-7, the V gene TRBV9; D may be TRBD1 or TRBD2 (6 bases each). V lost 0 bases and J lost 2, with 15 bases in between. Germline CDR1 and CDR2: SGDLS and YYNGEE. CDR3 size: 16 residues. In DNA, the CDR3 is TGTGCCAGCAGCGTAGGTGTCGGGGGCCGGACCTACGAGCAGTACTTC. Protein product: CASSVGVGGRTYEQYF.

This clonotype turned up a few times. This chain links TRBV4-1 with TRBJ2-7; the match to TRBD1 covers 9 bases. Germline V CDR1 and CDR2: MGHRA, YSYEKL. V dropped 1 base and J dropped 5; count of bases not matched to a gene: 0. The CDR3 contains 13 residues. This CDR3 reads CASSQGTGDEQYF. The CDR3 region has the DNA TGCGCCAGCAGCCAAGGGACAGGGGACGAGCAGTACTTC.